Listed below are T cell receptor beta chains from one sample, sequenced in a study of control samples from healthy donors and cancer patients. Assay: immunoSEQ multiplex PCR; the TCRdb copy retains only in-frame clones and omits some. In the table there are 150,000 or so clones, just under 95% of which are singletons. The sequenced material came from PBMCs. The receptors originated from a man aged 55 to 70 with colorectal cancer. The CDR3 runs from the conserved cysteine through the conserved F or W. The D gene is left open where the match is weak. Size is stated for part of the rows, as once, few or many counts, or as a class when the clone is expanded.

>TRBV10-3|TRBJ1-2|TRBD1|-
TGTGCCATCAGCTCAACAGGGGGCGGTGGCTACACCTTC
CAISSTGGGGYTF
>TRBV9|TRBJ1-4|TRBD1|-
TGTGCCAGCAGCGTAGGACCGGGACAGGGTGATGAAAAACTGTTTTTT
CASSVGPGQGDEKLFF
>TRBV9|TRBJ1-6|-|-
TGTGCCAGCAGCGTAGGCACAGGAGCGAATTCACCCCTCCACTTT
CASSVGTGANSPLHF
>TRBV7-2|TRBJ2-3|TRBD2|-
TGTGCCAGCAGCCCCAGTGCAGCGGGGCTATTCACAGATACGCAGTATTTT
CASSPSAAGLFTDTQYF
>TRBV27|TRBJ1-2|-|-
TGTGCCAGCAGTCTGACCACTAACTATGGCTACACCTTC
CASSLTTNYGYTF
>TRBV30|TRBJ2-6|-|once
TGTGCCTGGAGTCGCTTCTCCTCTGGGGCCAACGTCCTGACTTTC
CAWSRFSSGANVLTF
>TRBV7-2|TRBJ2-7|-|-
TGTGCCAGCAGCCGTGACTACGAGCAGTACTTC
CASSRDYEQYF
>TRBV9|TRBJ2-1|-|-
TGTGCCAGCAGCGTAGGGGTGACAAATTACAATGAGCAGTTCTTC
CASSVGVTNYNEQFF
>TRBV2|TRBJ2-2|-|-
TGTGCCAGCAGTGAAGAGGGGCCGGACACCGGGGAGCTGTTTTTT
CASSEEGPDTGELFF
>TRBV5-1|TRBJ1-6|-|-
TGCGCCAGCAGCTTGGGCAGGGTGGGTGAGGCCCTCCACTTT
CASSLGRVGEALHF
>TRBV6-6|TRBJ1-2|-|-
TGTGCCAGCAGCCTCACGGATCGCCCCGGCTACACCTTC
CASSLTDRPGYTF
>TRBV5-6|TRBJ1-5|-|-
TGTGCCAGCAGCTTGGCCCCAGGAAATCAGCCCCAGCATTTT
CASSLAPGNQPQHF
>TRBV2|TRBJ1-1|-|-
TGTGCCAGCAGTGAATCGGGGATCGACACTGAAGCTTTCTTT
CASSESGIDTEAFF
>TRBV7-2|TRBJ2-1|TRBD2|-
TGTGCCAGCAGCCCCCGGACTAGCGGGGGGGCGGGAAATGAGCAGTTCTTC
CASSPRTSGGAGNEQFF
>TRBV9|TRBJ1-4|TRBD1|-
TGTGCCAGCAGCCCATGGACAGGGAATGAAAAACTGTTTTTT
CASSPWTGNEKLFF
>TRBV25-1|TRBJ1-6|-|-
TGTGCCAGCAGTGTGACAGGAAATTCACCCCTCCACTTT
CASSVTGNSPLHF
>TRBV13|TRBJ2-2|TRBD1|-
TGTGCCAGCAGCTTATCCGGGACAGGGGGCGCCGGGGAGCTGTTTTTT
CASSLSGTGGAGELFF
>TRBV10-1|TRBJ2-2|-|-
TGCGCCAGCAGTGCAGCGGGTTCGAACACCGGGGAGCTGTTTTTT
CASSAAGSNTGELFF
>TRBV5-1|TRBJ1-4|TRBD1|-
TGCGCCAGTCGACAGGGAGCTAATGAAAAACTGTTTTTT
CASRQGANEKLFF
>TRBV7-9|TRBJ1-1|-|-
TGTGCCAGCAGCCATGGAGGGCCTGAAGCTTTCTTT
CASSHGGPEAFF
>TRBV10-3|TRBJ1-2|-|-
TGTGCCATCAGTGGTGGACTAGTACTTACTAACTATGGCTACACCTTC
CAISGGLVLTNYGYTF
>TRBV5-5|TRBJ2-2|-|-
TGTGCCAGCAGCTTGGGACACCGCACCGGGGAGCTGTTTTTT
CASSLGHRTGELFF
>TRBV19|TRBJ1-6|-|-
TGTGCCAGCAAGACAGTCTCCTATAATTCACCCCTCCACTTT
CASKTVSYNSPLHF
>TRBV9|TRBJ2-2|-|-
TGTGCCAGCAGCGTAGTGGCCAACACCGGGGAGCTGTTTTTT
CASSVVANTGELFF
>TRBV4-2|TRBJ1-6|-|-
TGTGCCAGCAGCCAATTCTATCGAGATAATAATTCACCCCTCCACTTT
CASSQFYRDNNSPLHF
>TRBV18|TRBJ2-2|TRBD1|-
TGTGCCAGCTCACCGGGGGACAGACAAGGGGCCGGGGAGCTGTTTTTT
CASSPGDRQGAGELFF
>TRBV20-1|TRBJ2-1|TRBD2|-
TGCAGTGCTAGTTTCCTAGCGGGGAGAAGCTCCTACAATGAGCAGTTCTTC
CSASFLAGRSSYNEQFF
>TRBV2|TRBJ1-2|-|-
TGTGCCAGCAGTGAAGTACAGGCCCTCTATGGCTACACCTTC
CASSEVQALYGYTF
>TRBV11-3|TRBJ1-3|-|-
TGTGCCAGCAGCTTAGGGGCTGGAAACACCATATATTTT
CASSLGAGNTIYF
>TRBV6-5|TRBJ1-2|-|-
TGTGCCAGCAGTTACCACGACCGCCCCTATGGCTACACCTTC
CASSYHDRPYGYTF
>TRBV28|TRBJ2-7|-|-
TGTGCCAGCACCCGGACGGCTACCTACGAGCAGTACTTC
CASTRTATYEQYF
>TRBV29-1|TRBJ1-2|TRBD1|-
TGCAGCGTCCTGGGGGGACAGGGGGAGGACTATGGCTACACCTTC
CSVLGGQGEDYGYTF
>TRBV6-5|TRBJ1-1|-|-
TGTGCCAGCATTTCCCGGGTCTCGGGAGCTTTCTTT
CASISRVSGAFF
>TRBV27|TRBJ1-2|-|-
TGTGCCAGCAGTCTGGGACGGAACTATGGCTACACCTTC
CASSLGRNYGYTF
>TRBV30|TRBJ1-2|-|-
TGTGCCTGGAGTCGGGGGGACTATGGCTACACCTTC
CAWSRGDYGYTF
>TRBV4-1|TRBJ2-3|-|-
TGCGCCAGCAGCCAAACGGGCGTCAGCACAGATACGCAGTATTTT
CASSQTGVSTDTQYF
>TRBV4-2|TRBJ2-2|-|-
TGTGCCAGCAGCCAAGGCCAGGGGCTAGCGCCCGGGGAGCTGTTTTTT
CASSQGQGLAPGELFF
>TRBV27|TRBJ2-3|TRBD2|-
TGTGCCAGCAGTTACAAGCGGGGGGGCAAAGATACGCAGTATTTT
CASSYKRGGKDTQYF
>TRBV6-5|TRBJ1-2|TRBD1|-
TGTGCCAGCAGCCCCACAACAGGGGGGGATGGCTACACCTTC
CASSPTTGGDGYTF
>TRBV15|TRBJ2-5|-|-
TGTGCCCCCCCCGGGCCCACGATAGAGACCCAGTACTTC
CAPPGPTIETQYF
>TRBV6-5|TRBJ1-2|-|-
TGTGCCAGCAGTTACTCACGGCGGGCCTATGGCTACACCTTC
CASSYSRRAYGYTF
>TRBV27|TRBJ2-3|-|-
TGTGCCAGCTCCCAGGGGGATACGCAGTATTTT
CASSQGDTQYF
>TRBV2|TRBJ2-2|-|-
TGTGCCAGCAGTGAACAGGGATTAAACACCGGGGAGCTGTTTTTT
CASSEQGLNTGELFF
>TRBV24-1|TRBJ2-1|TRBD2|-
TGTGCCACCAGTGATTCCCTAGCGGGGGGGTCTGGCAATGAGCAGTTCTTC
CATSDSLAGGSGNEQFF
>TRBV27|TRBJ1-4|-|-
TGTGCCAGCAGTTTAAGGGACGGATTAAATGAAAAACTGTTTTTT
CASSLRDGLNEKLFF
>TRBV6-5|TRBJ2-7|-|-
TGTGCCAGCAGAGGGGGACCGCTCTCCTACGAGCAGTACTTC
CASRGGPLSYEQYF
>TRBV6-5|TRBJ1-5|TRBD1|-
TGTGCCAGCAGTTACTCGGGACAGGGGATTAATCAGCCCCAGCATTTT
CASSYSGQGINQPQHF
>TRBV3-1/TRBV3-2|TRBJ1-1|-|-
TGTGCCAGCAGCGACGGGTACGGGACTGAAGCTTTCTTT
CASSDGYGTEAFF